A single sample is the source of the 14 T cell receptor beta chains below, sequenced in a study of cytomegalovirus exposure and HLA in healthy donors. PCR employed 60 Vbeta and 13 Jbeta primers. Method: immunoSEQ multiplex PCR; TCRdb's copy keeps in-frame clones and lacks some. The sample includes 110,000 to 150,000 clones. Material for sequencing was PBMCs. These receptors came from a man between 35 and 55 years old in good health and CMV-seronegative.

The genes are TRBV29-1 and TRBJ1-2; D is unclear. The CDR3 is 13 amino acids. The germline V and J ends were trimmed by 3 bases and 5 bases, with 13 bases remaining between them. Germline V gives CDR1 SQVTM, CDR2 ANQGSEA. This CDR3 is CSVEAEGGYGYTF. The DNA for the CDR3 is TGCAGCGTTGAGGCAGAGGGAGGGTATGGCTACACCTTC.

Turning to this clone: The missing conserved phenylalanine or tryptophan at the end of this CDR3 makes a read error likely. The chain employs TRBV5-6 and TRBJ2-7, with 7 bases aligning to TRBD1. Germline V gives CDR1 SGHDT, CDR2 YYEEEE. With 4 bases clipped from V and 3 bases from J, the junction kept 7 bases outside the gene matches. This CDR3 has 14 amino acids. The CDR3 reads CASSAGQVGYEQYL. Here the CDR3 DNA reads TGTGCCAGCAGCGCCGGACAGGTTGGCTACGAGCAGTACCTC.

CDR3 amino acids: CASSIRGPLAGGPTDTQYF. In DNA, the CDR3 is TGTGCCAGCAGCATCAGGGGGCCTTTGGCGGGGGGGCCCACAGATACGCAGTATTTT. V usage is TRBV7-2 and J usage is TRBJ2-3; D is possibly TRBD2 (9 bases). The CDR3 extends over 19 amino acids. Trimming removed 5 bases at V and 2 bases at J, with 26 bases between. Germline V gene data show CDR1 as SGHTA and CDR2 as FQGNSA.

This rearrangement joins TRBV7-9 to TRBJ2-2, with 7 bases fitting TRBD1. The V gene end was trimmed by 6 bases and the J gene end by 6 bases; junction bases not matched to a gene: 10. Germline V gene sequence: CDR1 SEHNR, CDR2 FQNEAQ (reference sequence). CDR3 length equals 15 residues. The CDR3 reads CASRPDRVDAGELFF. CDR3 bases: TGTGCCAGCAGGCCAGACAGGGTAGACGCCGGGGAGCTGTTTTTT.

This sequence joins TRBV6-5 and TRBJ2-3; no definite D call. CDR3 size: 13 residues. The V and J ends lost 8 bases and 8 bases respectively, with 17 bases between them. Germline CDR1 reads MNHEY; CDR2 reads SVGAGI. CDR3 sequence reads: CASRQPSTGTQYF. CDR3 nucleotides: TGTGCCAGCCGCCAGCCCAGCACGGGTACGCAGTATTTT.

The chain links TRBV15 to TRBJ2-5; D call uncertain. The ends were cut back, 0 bases at V and 4 bases at J, with 6 bases in the middle. The CDR3 is 13 residues long. CDR1 is LNHNV and CDR2 is YYDKDF in the germline V gene (reference sequence). The CDR3 region has the DNA TGTGCCACCAGCAGAGAACCGCGAGAGACCCAGTACTTC. It encodes CATSREPRETQYF. Full variable domain (outside the CDR3, taken from reference TRBV15 and TRBJ2-5): DAMVIQNPRYQVTQFGKPVTLSCSQTLNHNVMYWYQQKSSQAPKLLFHYYDKDFNNEADTPDNFQSRRPNTSFCFLDIRSPGLGDTAMYLCATSREPRETQYFGPGTRLLVL.

The gene calls are TRBV7-8 and TRBJ2-7, with 9 bases aligning to TRBD1. Germline loops: CDR1 SGHVS, CDR2 FQNEAQ. V gave up 3 bases and J gave up 4 bases; unmatched junction bases: 10. The CDR3 spans 16 residues. CDR3 in amino acids: CASSFGRTGVPYEQYF. In nucleotides, the CDR3 is TGTGCCAGCAGCTTTGGCCGGACAGGGGTACCTTACGAGCAGTACTTC.

The chain carries TRBV29-1 and TRBJ2-7; 7 positions match TRBD2. CDR1 SQVTM and CDR2 ANQGSEA come from the germline V gene. There are 17 residues in the CDR3. V shed 1 base and J 3 bases; nucleotides not matched to a gene: 15. CDR3 nucleotide sequence: TGCAGCGTTGAAGGGGTCGGGGCCGGGCCGGGGGGCTACGAGCAGTACTTC. This sequence encodes CSVEGVGAGPGGYEQYF.

The J gene is TRBJ2-7, the V gene TRBV15; the match to TRBD2 covers 8 bases. The CDR3 covers 14 residues. The V gene's germline CDR1 is LNHNV and CDR2 YYDKDF (reference sequence). Unmatched junction bases numbered 12, after V lost 5 bases and J lost 9 bases. This chain's CDR3 is CATSPLGGAGGQYF. In nucleotides, the CDR3 is TGTGCCACCAGCCCTCTCGGGGGGGCTGGGGGGCAGTACTTC.

V gene TRBV7-2 combines with J gene TRBJ2-7; D is unclear. Trimming took off 4 bases at V and 5 bases at J, with 9 bases between the two ends. Germline CDR1 and CDR2: SGHTA and FQGNSA. This CDR3 region has 12 residues. CDR3 in amino acids: CASSSPLDEQYF. The CDR3 region has the DNA TGTGCCAGCAGCTCCCCTTTAGACGAGCAGTACTTC.

V and J are TRBV4-2 and TRBJ1-4; no firm D call. V lost 1 base and J lost 5, with 11 bases in between. CDR3 length: 15 residues. From germline, CDR1 is LGHNA and CDR2 YNFKEQ. CDR3 sequence: CASSQVDGLNEKLFF. CDR3 nucleotides: TGTGCCAGCAGCCAAGTGGATGGGCTAAATGAAAAACTGTTTTTT.

The chain employs TRBV7-9 and TRBJ2-1; TRBD2 agrees at 7 bases. Trimming at V came to 5 bases and at J to 10 bases, leaving 2 bases not matched to a gene. This CDR3 spans 11 amino acids. Germline values: CDR1 SEHNR, CDR2 FQNEAQ (reference sequence). DNA of the CDR3: TGTGCCAGCAGCCTGCGGGAGGAGCAGTTCTTC. This sequence encodes CASSLREEQFF.

V is TRBV28 and J is TRBJ1-3, with a tentative D call TRBD1 (5 bases). CDR3 size: 13 residues. The V gene's germline CDR1 is MDHEN and CDR2 SYDVKM. V lost 6 bases to trimming and J lost 2 bases, with 8 bases between them. For the CDR3, the DNA is TGTGCCAGCAGACAGGCTGCTGGAAACACCATATATTTT. It specifies CASRQAAGNTIYF. Filled out from reference TRBV28 and TRBJ1-3, the complete variable domain reads DVKVTQSSRYLVKRTGEKVFLECVQDMDHENMFWYRQDPGLGLRLIYFSYDVKMKEKGDIPEGYSVSREKKERFSLILESASTNQTSMYLCASRQAAGNTIYFGEGSWLTVV.

The V and J genes are TRBV27 and TRBJ1-2; D gene unclear. The CDR3 contains 16 residues. The V end was cut by 4 bases, the J end by 4 bases, with 19 bases between. From germline, CDR1 is MNHEY and CDR2 SMNVEV (reference sequence). The CDR3: CASSWRGNKPLYGYTF. In nucleotides, the CDR3 is TGTGCCAGCAGTTGGAGAGGGAACAAGCCTCTCTATGGCTACACCTTC.